This is a list of T cell receptor beta chains from one sample in a study of metastatic and nonmetastatic thyroid tumors. Through MiXCR, TCRdb re-clonotyped the PCR reads. The top ten clones hold roughly 12% of a sample with roughly 25,000 clones, more than 20% of them seen once. Sequencing used tumor tissue. The receptors were sampled from a male donor with papillary thyroid cancer or a benign thyroid nodule (not recorded which). Some clones in this sample may be carry-over from other donors' samples. Both conserved end residues are part of each CDR3. Fields, in order: V gene, D gene, J gene, clone size, CDR3 DNA, CDR3 protein. D genes are given only for firm matches. Rows give clone size only sometimes, using once, few, many, or a class for an expanded clone.

>TRBV10-2|-|TRBJ2-1|many
TGCGCCAGCGGTCAGTCCAATGAGCAGTTCTTC
CASGQSNEQFF
>TRBV28|TRBD2|TRBJ2-4|many
TGTGCCAGCAGTTTATGGGGCCGGGACTACGAAAACATTCAGTACTTC
CASSLWGRDYENIQYF
>TRBV6-2/TRBV6-3|-|TRBJ2-7|-
TGTGCCAGCAGTCCGGCCAGGGGCACCTACGAGCAGTACTTC
CASSPARGTYEQYF
>TRBV11-2|TRBD2|TRBJ2-3|-
TGTGCCAGCATCAAGAGACTGGCGGGAGGGGACACAGATACGCAGTATTTT
CASIKRLAGGDTDTQYF
>TRBV29-1|TRBD2|TRBJ2-1|many
TGCAGCGTTGACTCTCCCGGGACTAGCGGGAGATATTTCTACAATGAGCAGTTCTTC
CSVDSPGTSGRYFYNEQFF
>TRBV6-2/TRBV6-3|-|TRBJ2-5|few
TGTGCCAGCAGCCACCACGACGACAAGGGGTGGGAAGAGACCCAGTACTTC
CASSHHDDKGWEETQYF
>TRBV27|-|TRBJ1-2|many
TGTGCCAGCAGTTTATCCGGGTACTATGGCTACACCTTC
CASSLSGYYGYTF
>TRBV2|-|TRBJ1-5|many
TGTGCCAGCAGCGCCGACAGATATAGCAATCAGCCCCAGCATTTT
CASSADRYSNQPQHF
>TRBV9|TRBD2|TRBJ2-1|many
TGTGCCAGCAGTCTAGGGACTAGCGGGAGTAATGAGCAGTTCTTC
CASSLGTSGSNEQFF
>TRBV5-1|TRBD1|TRBJ1-1|medium-sized
TGCGCCAGTCGGACAGGGGTCCTCTTAGGCACTGAAGCTTTCTTT
CASRTGVLLGTEAFF
>TRBV24-1|-|TRBJ1-5|many
TGTGCCACCACTAATCAGCCCCAGCATTTT
CATTNQPQHF
>TRBV10-2|-|TRBJ2-5|-
TGCGCCAGCAGTGACCCGGGTTTACGTGCGGGCGGACAAGAGACCCAGTACTTC
CASSDPGLRAGGQETQYF
>TRBV12-3/TRBV12-4|-|TRBJ2-1|many
TGTGCCAGCAGTTCCCCGGAATCCTACAATGAGCAGTTCTTC
CASSSPESYNEQFF
>TRBV9|TRBD2|TRBJ2-1|many
TGTGCCAGCAGCGTGGGGGTTAGACTAGCGGGGGGCAATGAGCAGTTCTTC
CASSVGVRLAGGNEQFF
>TRBV6-2/TRBV6-3|TRBD2|TRBJ2-7|-
TGTGCCAGCAGTCTTCGGTGGACTAGCGGTACTTCCTACGAGCAGTACTTC
CASSLRWTSGTSYEQYF
>TRBV28|-|TRBJ1-1|-
TGTGCCAGCAGCTACCCTGGAGGGGACACTGAAGCTTTCTTT
CASSYPGGDTEAFF
>TRBV5-1|-|TRBJ1-4|many
TGCGCCAGCAGCCCAACGGGACACGATAATGAAAAACTGTTTTTT
CASSPTGHDNEKLFF